This T cell receptor beta chain was identified during a study of T cell responses to AZD1222 COVID-19 vaccine. Study-level results: Baseline seropositivity characterized only a handful of AZD1222 recipients. The study reported that nearly half of spike-specific TCRs target unmutated variant regions. Females outnumbered males among donors, who were mostly white British; clonal diversity was possibly underestimated. All repertoire sampling was performed exclusively after the peak T cell response.

With respect to this clone: Its antigen is unidentified.

The CDR3 sequence is 14 residues long. In germline, CDR1 is MNHEY, CDR2 SVGAGI. V was clipped by 5 bases and J by 4 bases; unmatched bases: 7. The data were produced by immunoSEQ multiplex PCR, yet TCRdb's version contains in-frame clones alone and is incomplete. Found here are about 180,000 clones, more than 80% of them singletons; the top ten hold about 6.9%. This sequence originates from an adult in good health. The chain combines TRBV6-5 with TRBJ1-2, with TRBD1 matching 7 bases. Sequences were derived from peripheral blood, sampled on day 0 of AZD1222 vaccination. For the CDR3, the DNA is TGTGCCAGCAGTACTGGACAGGATGGCTATGGCTACACCTTC. Translating it yields CASSTGQDGYGYTF.